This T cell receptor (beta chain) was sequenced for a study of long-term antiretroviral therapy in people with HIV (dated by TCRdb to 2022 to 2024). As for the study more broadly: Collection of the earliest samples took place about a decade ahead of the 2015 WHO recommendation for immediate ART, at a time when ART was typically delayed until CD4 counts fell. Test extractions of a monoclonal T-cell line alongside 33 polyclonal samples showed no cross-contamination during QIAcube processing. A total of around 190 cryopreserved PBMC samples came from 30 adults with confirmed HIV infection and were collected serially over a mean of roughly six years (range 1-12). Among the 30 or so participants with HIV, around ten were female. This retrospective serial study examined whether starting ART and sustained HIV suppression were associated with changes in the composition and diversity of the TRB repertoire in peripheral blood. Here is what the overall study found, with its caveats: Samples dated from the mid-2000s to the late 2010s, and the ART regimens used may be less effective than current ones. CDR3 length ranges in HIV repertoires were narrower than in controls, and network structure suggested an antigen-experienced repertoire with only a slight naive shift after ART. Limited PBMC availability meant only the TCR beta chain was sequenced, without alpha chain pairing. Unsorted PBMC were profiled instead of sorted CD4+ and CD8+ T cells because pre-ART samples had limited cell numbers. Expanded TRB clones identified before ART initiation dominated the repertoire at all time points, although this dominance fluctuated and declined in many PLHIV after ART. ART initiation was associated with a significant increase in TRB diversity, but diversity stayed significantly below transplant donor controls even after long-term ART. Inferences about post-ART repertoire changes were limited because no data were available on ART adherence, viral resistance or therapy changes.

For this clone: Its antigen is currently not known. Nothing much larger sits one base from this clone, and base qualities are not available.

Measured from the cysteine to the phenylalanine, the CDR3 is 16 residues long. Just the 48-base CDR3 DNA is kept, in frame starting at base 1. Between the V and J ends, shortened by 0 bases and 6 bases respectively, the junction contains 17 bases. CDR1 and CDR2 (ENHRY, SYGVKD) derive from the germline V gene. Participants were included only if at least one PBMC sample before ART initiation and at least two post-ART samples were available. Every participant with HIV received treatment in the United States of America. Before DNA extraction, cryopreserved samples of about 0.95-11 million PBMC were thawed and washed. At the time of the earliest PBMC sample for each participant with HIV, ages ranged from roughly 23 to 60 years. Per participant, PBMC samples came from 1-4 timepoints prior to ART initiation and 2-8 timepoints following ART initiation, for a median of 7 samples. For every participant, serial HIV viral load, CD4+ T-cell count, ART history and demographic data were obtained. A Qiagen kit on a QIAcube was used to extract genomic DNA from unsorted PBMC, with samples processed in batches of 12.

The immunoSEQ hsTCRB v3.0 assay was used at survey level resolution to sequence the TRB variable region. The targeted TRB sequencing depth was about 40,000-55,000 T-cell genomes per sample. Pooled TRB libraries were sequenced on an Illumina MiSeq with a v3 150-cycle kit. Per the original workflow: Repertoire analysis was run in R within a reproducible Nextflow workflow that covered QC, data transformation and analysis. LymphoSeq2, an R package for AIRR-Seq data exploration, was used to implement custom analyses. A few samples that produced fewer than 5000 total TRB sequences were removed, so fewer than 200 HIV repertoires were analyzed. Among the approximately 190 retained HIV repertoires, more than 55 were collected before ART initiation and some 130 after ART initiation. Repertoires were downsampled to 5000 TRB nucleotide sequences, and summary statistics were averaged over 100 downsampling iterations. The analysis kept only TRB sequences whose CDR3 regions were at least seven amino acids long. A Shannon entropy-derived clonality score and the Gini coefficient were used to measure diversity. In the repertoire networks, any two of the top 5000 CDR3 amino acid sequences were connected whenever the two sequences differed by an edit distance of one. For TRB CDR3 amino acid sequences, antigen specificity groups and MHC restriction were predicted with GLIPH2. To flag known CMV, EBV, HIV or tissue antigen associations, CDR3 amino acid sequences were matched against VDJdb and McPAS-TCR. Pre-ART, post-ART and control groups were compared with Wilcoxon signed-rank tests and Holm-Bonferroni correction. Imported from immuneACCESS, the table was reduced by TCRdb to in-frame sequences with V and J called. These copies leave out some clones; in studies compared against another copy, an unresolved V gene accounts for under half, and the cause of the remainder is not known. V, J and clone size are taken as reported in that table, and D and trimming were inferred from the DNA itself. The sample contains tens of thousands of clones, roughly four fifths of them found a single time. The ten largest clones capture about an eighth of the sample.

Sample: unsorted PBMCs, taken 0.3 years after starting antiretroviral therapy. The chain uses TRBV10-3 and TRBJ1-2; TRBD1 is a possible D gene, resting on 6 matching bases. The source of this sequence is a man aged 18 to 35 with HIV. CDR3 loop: CAISESVQGWFDGYTF. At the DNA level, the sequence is TGTGCCATCAGTGAGTCCGTACAGGGTTGGTTTGATGGCTACACCTTC.